The clone carrying this TCR beta chain has at least ten counts. What it binds is unknown. This sample stems from a study of T cells in Graves' hyperthyroidism and ophthalmopathy. Amplification yielded TCR beta CDR3 regions, with RNA transcripts as the source. Researchers ran a first-round RT-PCR on the TCR CDR3 using the HTBI primer set. TCRdb ran MiXCR on the multiplex PCR reads and lists one entry per CDR3 protein. The top ten hold approximately 14% of the sample, which has about 420,000 distinct CDR3 sequences, 15% to 17% seen once. Findings of the study overall: Model output signaled ophthalmopathy a median approximately six months ahead of onset.

CDR3 length: 17 residues. Germline assignment: CDR1 LGHDT and CDR2 YNNKEL (reference sequence). The V gene end was trimmed by 2 bases and the J gene end by 4 bases; junction bases not matched to a gene: 9. Patients counted as stable if ophthalmopathy did not develop within 18 months. Fresh peripheral blood, around 9.2 ml of it, supplied the PBMCs. The sequencing sample was made of blood. This sequence was found in a woman younger than 35 with Graves' hyperthyroidism. The chain couples TRBV3-1 to TRBJ2-5; 11 bases line up with TRBD2. CDR3 in amino acids: CASSQKLAGVTPETQYF. CDR3 nucleotide sequence: TGTGCCAGCAGCCAAAAACTAGCGGGAGTGACCCCAGAGACCCAGTACTTC.